In its sample, the clone carrying this T cell receptor beta chain was seen a few times. The target antigen is unknown. This sample was taken from a study of T cells after yellow fever vaccination. Study in general: The fractions with low cell numbers were processed using SMART-Seq v4 Ultra Low Input. Study-level findings and limits: Weaker, the secondary response peaked sooner, at day 5 versus 15. Just a small share of clonotypes turned up in the CD4 compartment as well as the CD8 compartment.

Universal primer sites and UMIs were introduced during 5'RACE template-switching synthesis of TCR cDNA. TCRdb redid the calling of the 5' RACE reads with MiXCR, one entry per CDR3 protein. The sample has over 300,000 distinct CDR3 sequences, roughly 4% seen once. The specimen comprised PBMCs, sampled 5 days after the yellow fever booster vaccination. The TCR comes from a man between 18 and 35 years old who received the YFV17D yellow fever vaccine.

CDR3 in DNA: TGCAGCGTCGCGACAGGGCTGGCTGGCTACACCTTC. Encoded protein: CSVATGLAGYTF. This chain uses TRBV29-1 with TRBJ1-2; the match to TRBD1 covers 7 bases. Trimming cost V 6 bases and J 7 bases; bases outside gene matches: 8. The germline V gene has CDR1 SQVTM and CDR2 ANQGSEA. This CDR3 is 12 amino acids long.